This TCR beta chain is from a study of T-cell reconstitution after alpha-beta-depleted transplantation in children. As it was prepared, the TCRbeta library received unique molecular identifiers. TCRdb independently ran MiXCR on the PCR reads; one entry per CDR3 protein. This table holds 200,000 to 250,000 distinct CDR3 sequences, about 9.2% found once. This clonotype was recorded a few times. The sequence came from a human donor who donated a stem cell graft to a child with acute lymphoblastic leukemia. Here the sequenced sample was PBMCs from the stem cell graft donor, taken from the stem cell graft.

CDR3 in amino acids: CASSWGIEAFF. DNA for the CDR3: TGTGCCAGCAGCTGGGGGATTGAAGCTTTCTTT. This chain links TRBV5-6 with TRBJ1-1, with D possibly matching TRBD1 (5 bases). CDR1 and CDR2 (germline): SGHDT, YYEEEE. This CDR3 comprises 11 residues. Deletions cut 3 bases from V and 7 bases from J, with 7 bases between.